These 7 T cell receptor beta chains originate from one sample sequenced in a study of CD8 T cells in Susac syndrome. An amount of RNA that ranged from 0.5 to 1 ug was reverse transcribed with random hexamers. TCRdb processed the immunoSEQ multiplex PCR reads anew with MiXCR; each CDR3 protein has one entry. The table lists 330,000 or so distinct CDR3 sequences, almost 85% of them singletons, with roughly 0.22% in the top ten. Sequencing input: CD8+ T cells from PBMCs. These receptor sequences come from a human donor with multiple sclerosis.

The chain links TRBV7-6 to TRBJ2-7; D is perhaps TRBD1 or TRBD2 (7 bases each). Trimming removed 5 bases from V and 2 bases from J, with 16 bases in between. The CDR3 spans 15 residues. The germline CDR1 and CDR2 sequences are SGHVS and FNYEAQ. Here the CDR3 DNA reads TGTGCCAGCAGCCTCAACCAGGGGGGGGCCTACGAGCAGTACTTC. This codes for CASSLNQGGAYEQYF. The variable domain in full, completed from reference TRBV7-6 and TRBJ2-7, reads GAGVSQSPRYKVTKRGQDVALRCDPISGHVSLYWYRQALGQGPEFLTYFNYEAQQDKSGLPNDRFSAERPEGSISTLTIQRTEQRDSAMYRCASSLNQGGAYEQYFGPGTRLTVT.

The chain carries TRBV27 and TRBJ2-7; 9 nucleotides line up with TRBD1. Germline CDR1 MNHEY, CDR2 SMNVEV (reference sequence). The CDR3 consists of 14 residues. J was trimmed by 5 bases and V by 3 bases; bases with no gene match: 5. DNA for the CDR3: TGTGCCAGCAGTTTCCGAGGGGACAGGGACGAGCAGTACTTC. Protein: CASSFRGDRDEQYF.

The rearrangement links TRBV27 to TRBJ2-7; the D is unclear. Germline lookup yields CDR1 MNHEY and CDR2 SMNVEV (reference sequence). Trimming shortened V by 8 bases and J by 2 bases, and 16 bases separated the two germline ends. The CDR3 extends over 14 amino acids. The CDR3 loop reads CASGLGVLPYEQYF. DNA of the CDR3: TGTGCCAGCGGCCTAGGTGTACTCCCCTACGAGCAGTACTTC.

This chain uses TRBV12-3 or TRBV12-4 with TRBJ1-2; D gene uncertain. This CDR3 is built from 13 residues. V lost 2 bases, J lost 6 bases, and 10 bases lay in between. CDR3 region: CASSLTGVDGYTF. Here the CDR3 DNA reads TGTGCCAGCAGTTTAACCGGGGTGGATGGCTACACCTTC.

This clonotype was seen a few times. The chain uses TRBV20-1 and TRBJ2-7; no reliable D call. CDR1 is DFQATT, CDR2 SNEGSKA, per germline (reference sequence). This CDR3 is 14 amino acids long. V gave up 5 bases and J gave up 0 bases, with 14 bases separating them. The chain's CDR3 is CSASYGWSSYEQYF. DNA of the CDR3: TGCAGTGCTTCGTACGGGTGGAGCTCCTACGAGCAGTACTTC.

The chain joins TRBV7-9 to TRBJ2-3; no definite D call. Trimming shortened V by 5 bases and J by 2 bases, and 14 bases separated the two germline ends. Germline loops: CDR1 SEHNR, CDR2 FQNEAQ (reference sequence). The CDR3 covers 15 residues. The CDR3 nucleotides are TGTGCCAGCAGCCCCCCCGGGCGCAACACAGATACGCAGTATTTT. Amino acid sequence: CASSPPGRNTDTQYF.

The chain has TRBV6-5 and TRBJ1-2; TRBD1 might be the D (5 bases). Germline CDR1 is MNHEY and CDR2 is SVGAGI. There are 13 residues in the CDR3. The V end was cut by 2 bases, the J end by 7 bases, with 11 bases between. CDR3 coding DNA: TGTGCCAGCAGTTACGGGGGGTCAAGTGGCTACACCTTC. Amino acid sequence: CASSYGGSSGYTF.